The present entry profiles one T cell receptor beta chain with its context. This clonotype has only a few counts. No cognate antigen has been identified for it. No quality values exist for individual bases; no much larger clone is one base distant. Only healthy Caucasian donors were included. Three pairs of female monozygotic twins, all aged 18 to 29 years, made up the twin cohort. RNA for TCR libraries was isolated from peripheral blood mononuclear cells. This entry belongs to a study of identical twins (dated by TCRdb to 2016 to 2017). Study-wide context: To test whether fetal clonotypes persist, this study deep-sequenced TCR alpha and beta repertoires from monozygotic twins, from unrelated adults of various ages, and from cord blood. To rule out contamination, the twin experiments were replicated at different times with different library preparation protocols.

Cut back by 2 bases and 2 bases, the V and J ends lie 10 bases apart. The germline V gene (reference sequence) supplies CDR1 LGHDT and CDR2 YNNKEL. The CDR3 has 15 amino acids, counting the end cysteine and phenylalanine. Just CDR3 DNA is preserved here, 45 bases in frame from base 1. Results the study describes overall, beyond this receptor: Recombination models systematically underestimated out-of-frame TCR alpha sharing in monozygotic twins but agreed with sharing between unrelated individuals. Zero-insertion analyses could be partly confounded by invariant T cells such as MAIT and iNKT, though diverse VJ usage argued against such confounding for most clonotypes. Compared with coincidental sharing between unrelated individuals, out-of-frame TCR alpha sequences shared between twins showed an excess of sequences with low generation probability. Abundant cord blood beta clonotypes carried fewer insertions; young adult naive repertoires showed a weaker similar trend, while memory repertoires showed none. Because the same donors could not be followed over many years, the conclusions relied on cross-sectional statistical analysis. A weaker excess of twin sharing was found in beta out-of-frame sequences because the signal-to-noise ratio was lowered by fewer shared sequences.

Library prep was done by 5' RACE. Sequencing was carried out with an Illumina HiSeq 2000. Template switching introduced a universal primer binding site; the final cDNA contained a unique molecular identifier, enabling accurate counting of TCR cDNA molecules. Specific primers in the conserved constant-segment region were used to synthesize first-strand cDNA for TCR alpha and beta chains. To control for contamination, every cDNA library carried two barcodes: a SMART-Mk sample barcode plus Illumina barcodes. TruSeq adapter sequences, together with Illumina sample barcodes, were added in two successive PCR steps. Sequencing of the TCR alpha and beta cDNA libraries was done on the Illumina HiSeq platform using custom primers. Concerning the study's data processing: Unique molecular identifiers were extracted from raw reads with MiGEC, and CDR3 positions were determined with MiXCR. For each individual, recombination models were inferred using an EM algorithm with the repgenHMM and IGoR tools. Shared clonotype analysis was performed with the tcR package in R, normalizing sharing by the product of cloneset sizes. To study raw recombination free of thymic and clonal selection effects, out-of-frame nonproductive sequences were analyzed. TCRdb took the public reads, trimmed them with fastp at Q25, ran MiXCR for clone calling and kept in-frame beta chains. Entries that share a CDR3 protein sequence are merged under the most common genes and DNA. TCRdb's processing, not the study's, gives the V and J calls here. This sample is represented by a few hundred thousand distinct CDR3 sequences; 9.5% to 10% of them were singletons. 3% of the sample belongs to the ten largest clones.

This sample was also put to use in a study of yellow fever vaccine responses in identical twins. Drawing on the second study: According to the authors, the vaccine-induced T cell response in identical twins seemed to be partly convergent and partly specific to each individual. In identical twins, the study followed T cell clones that responded to the vaccine with precision.

The source is a young woman in good health. The chain is made from TRBV3-1 and TRBJ2-1; the D segment might be TRBD1 or TRBD2, since each matches 6 bases. The specimen was PBMCs. CDR3 protein: CASSQRGGTYNEQFF. Read as DNA, the sequence is TGTGCCAGCAGCCAAAGAGGGGGGACCTACAATGAGCAGTTCTTC.